One sample yielded the 25 T cell receptor beta chains listed below, sequenced in a study of blood T cell repertoires in COVID-19. TCRdb's copy holds only in-frame clones and misses some; the assay was immunoSEQ multiplex PCR. Of about 33,000 clones detected, around 85% appear once; the ten largest clones hold under 8.5%. The sequenced sample was peripheral blood. Every receptor here comes from a man in his sixties with active COVID-19.

The chain uses TRBV24-1 and TRBJ2-7, with D tentatively TRBD1 (6 bases). V lost 2 bases, J lost 3 bases, and 13 bases lay in between. Germline lookup yields CDR1 KGHDR and CDR2 SFDVKD. The CDR3 runs 15 residues. CDR3 protein: CATSDSQGTGYEQYF. The CDR3 DNA is TGTGCCACCAGTGATTCACAGGGAACGGGCTACGAGCAGTACTTC.

V usage is TRBV5-1 and J usage is TRBJ2-1; 14 positions agree with TRBD2. The CDR3 is 15 amino acids. Germline lookup yields CDR1 SGHRS and CDR2 YFSETQ. The ends lost 4 bases at V and 12 bases at J; junction bases unmatched: 9. As DNA, the CDR3 is TGCGCCAGCAGCCCTTCGGGACTAGCGGGAGTACCGCAGTTCTTC. Protein sequence: CASSPSGLAGVPQFF.

This chain uses TRBV19 with TRBJ1-2, with D uncertain. The CDR3 is 12 residues long. The germline V and J ends were trimmed by 6 bases and 3 bases, with 8 bases remaining between them. Germline V gene data show CDR1 as LNHDA and CDR2 as SQIVND (reference sequence). The CDR3 bases are TGTGCCAGTAGATCCCGTGACTATGGCTACACCTTC. It is translated as CASRSRDYGYTF. Drawing the rest from reference TRBV19 and TRBJ1-2, the complete variable domain is DGGITQSPKYLFRKEGQNVTLSCEQNLNHDAMYWYRQDPGQGLRLIYYSQIVNDFQKGDIAEGYSVSREKKESFPLTVTSAQKNPTAFYLCASRSRDYGYTFGSGTRLTVV.

The chain is built from TRBV11-2 and TRBJ2-3; no clear D. The germline gives CDR1 SGHAT, CDR2 FQNNGV. The CDR3 totals 13 residues. The V end was cut by 3 bases, the J end by 2 bases, with 6 bases between. This chain's CDR3 is CASSFTNTDTQYF. The CDR3, as DNA: TGTGCCAGCAGCTTTACTAACACAGATACGCAGTATTTT.

The rearrangement links TRBV11-3 to TRBJ2-1, with D perhaps TRBD2 (6 bases). Germline CDR1 reads SGHNT; CDR2 reads YENEEA. The germline V and J ends were trimmed by 7 bases and 0 bases, with 13 bases remaining between them. This CDR3 comprises 15 residues. CDR3 nucleotides: TGTGCCAGCACGCGGGACCCGAGCTCCTACAATGAGCAGTTCTTC. As protein: CASTRDPSSYNEQFF.

The chain links TRBV19 to TRBJ1-2, with TRBD1 as a possible D gene (6 bases). The CDR3 extends over 14 amino acids. The germline V and J ends were trimmed by 6 bases and 3 bases, with 14 bases remaining between them. Germline V gives CDR1 LNHDA, CDR2 SQIVND (reference sequence). The CDR3 sequence is CASRTGTWDYGYTF. CDR3 DNA sequence: TGTGCCAGTAGGACCGGGACATGGGACTATGGCTACACCTTC.

The rearrangement links TRBV10-3 to TRBJ2-7, with 7 positions matching TRBD1. Trimming cost V 6 bases and J 2 bases; bases outside gene matches: 4. This CDR3 spans 13 amino acids. From germline, CDR1 is ENHRY and CDR2 SYGVKD. The CDR3 nucleotides read TGTGCCATCAGACAGACAGGGACCTACGAGCAGTACTTC. Protein sequence: CAIRQTGTYEQYF.

This clone was seen only a few times. The genes are TRBV7-9 and TRBJ2-7, with TRBD2 matching 8 bases. In germline, CDR1 is SEHNR, CDR2 FQNEAQ (reference sequence). The CDR3 is made up of 17 amino acids. V shed 2 bases and J 3 bases; nucleotides not matched to a gene: 12. CDR3 loop: CASSLSRGGQRLYEQYF. CDR3 coding DNA: TGTGCCAGCAGCTTAAGCCGGGGGGGACAAAGACTCTACGAGCAGTACTTC.

This chain uses TRBV6-1 with TRBJ2-6; 12 bases map to TRBD2. Germline assignment: CDR1 MNHNS and CDR2 SASEGT. The trim removed 1 base at V and 0 bases at J, leaving 4 bases unmatched. This CDR3 comprises 19 residues. The CDR3 DNA reads as TGTGCCAGCAGTGAAGGGACTAGCGGGACGAGCTCTGGGGCCAACGTCCTGACTTTC. Protein: CASSEGTSGTSSGANVLTF.

The chain has TRBV27 and TRBJ1-2; 8 bases are shared with TRBD1. Trimming took 4 bases from V and 8 from J; bases not matched to a gene: 15. The CDR3 is 16 residues long. CDR1 and CDR2 from the germline V gene are MNHEY and SMNVEV (reference sequence). As DNA, the CDR3 is TGTGCCAGCAGTTCGCCTGCCCCCGGACAGGGTGGGGGCTACACCTTC. Its protein product is CASSSPAPGQGGGYTF.

The CDR3 reads CASSGDRVWSYTF. The CDR3 nucleotides read TGTGCCAGCAGCGGCGACAGGGTATGGAGCTACACCTTC. The V and J genes are TRBV28 and TRBJ1-2; TRBD1 agrees at 7 bases. Germline V gene sequence: CDR1 MDHEN, CDR2 SYDVKM. The CDR3 loop spans 13 amino acids. V lost 6 bases and J lost 9; bases outside the gene matches: 10.

This clone appeared once. This chain links TRBV28 with TRBJ1-2; D remains ambiguous. Germline loops: CDR1 MDHEN, CDR2 SYDVKM. Between the trimmed V and J ends, which lost 7 bases and 8 bases, there was a span of 17 bases. The CDR3 is made up of 13 amino acids. The CDR3 region has the DNA TGTGCCAGCATCCCTTGGTCCAACGGGGGCTACACCTTC. As protein: CASIPWSNGGYTF.

The chain links TRBV14 to TRBJ2-3; TRBD2 agrees at 8 bases. The germline V gene encodes CDR1 SGHDN and CDR2 FVKESK. V lost 0 bases to trimming and J lost 1 base; unmatched junction nucleotides: 6. There are 17 residues in the CDR3. Here the CDR3 DNA reads TGTGCCAGCAGCCAAGATCGACCGGGAGGGCGCACAGATACGCAGTATTTT. Translated, it gives CASSQDRPGGRTDTQYF.

The chain is built from TRBV27 and TRBJ2-1, with unresolved D. The CDR3 sequence is 14 residues long. Germline V lookup: CDR1 MNHEY, CDR2 SMNVEV (reference sequence). V lost 8 bases and J lost 4, with 15 bases in between. This CDR3 reads CASFTPHSYNEQFF. The DNA for the CDR3 is TGTGCCAGCTTCACCCCCCACTCTTACAATGAGCAGTTCTTC.

CDR3 in amino acids: CASSYPGDPTYEQYF. The CDR3, as DNA: TGTGCCAGCAGTTACCCGGGGGACCCAACCTACGAGCAGTACTTC. This chain uses TRBV6-2 or TRBV6-3 with TRBJ2-7, with D possibly TRBD2 on 6 matching bases. Trimming took 2 bases from V and 2 from J, leaving 13 bases between them. Germline V gene sequence: CDR1 MNHEY, CDR2 SVGEGT. The CDR3 consists of 15 residues.

This sequence joins TRBV11-2 and TRBJ1-6; D possibly corresponds to TRBD1 (6 bases). Germline CDR1 SGHAT, CDR2 FQNNGV. The V end lost 5 bases, the J end lost 7 bases, and 12 bases lay between the germline ends. This CDR3 has 14 residues. The CDR3 coding sequence is TGTGCCAGCAGCCAGGGGAATAAGAATTCACCCCTCCACTTT. Its protein is CASSQGNKNSPLHF.

The chain combines TRBV19 with TRBJ1-6; tentatively, D is TRBD1 (5 bases). There are 15 residues in the CDR3. V lost 10 bases and J 9 bases, leaving 22 bases between the germline ends. The germline V gene encodes CDR1 LNHDA and CDR2 SQIVND (reference sequence). The CDR3 here is CATTQEPGVGSPLHF. CDR3 DNA sequence: TGTGCCACGACCCAAGAACCGGGGGTGGGTTCACCCCTCCACTTT.

V usage is TRBV2 and J usage is TRBJ2-3, with 13 bases lining up with TRBD2. Trimming cost V 6 bases and J 4 bases; bases outside gene matches: 7. Per the germline V gene, CDR1 is SNHLY and CDR2 is FYNNEI. The CDR3 has 16 amino acids. The DNA for the CDR3 is TGTGCCAGCAGCCTAGGACTAGCGGGAGCTGCAGATACGCAGTATTTT. It codes for CASSLGLAGAADTQYF. The full variable domain, with the rest looked up from reference TRBV2 and TRBJ2-3, is EPEVTQTPSHQVTQMGQEVILRCVPISNHLYFYWYRQILGQKVEFLVSFYNNEISEKSEIFDDQFSVERPDGSNFTLKIRSTKLEDSAMYFCASSLGLAGAADTQYFGPGTRLTVL.

This clone was recorded once. V gene TRBV2 combines with J gene TRBJ2-7; 12 nucleotides agree with TRBD2. Trimming at V came to 5 bases and at J to 1 base, leaving 15 bases not matched to a gene. Germline lookup yields CDR1 SNHLY and CDR2 FYNNEI. This CDR3 spans 19 amino acids. CDR3 DNA: TGTGCCAGCAGTCCGTTAAGACAGGGGACTAGCGGGCTTTCCTACGAGCAGTACTTC. It yields the protein CASSPLRQGTSGLSYEQYF.

The genes are TRBV7-9 and TRBJ2-5, with TRBD1 identical over 7 bases. CDR1 and CDR2 from the germline V gene are SEHNR and FQNEAQ (reference sequence). The V gene end was trimmed by 4 bases and the J gene end by 4 bases; junction bases not matched to a gene: 6. The length of the CDR3 is 14 residues. The CDR3 DNA reads as TGTGCCAGCAGCTCAAACAGGGGTCCAGAGACCCAGTACTTC. Its protein is CASSSNRGPETQYF.

The chain recombines TRBV28 with TRBJ1-2; tentatively, D is TRBD1 (6 bases). The CDR3 totals 14 residues. CDR1 and CDR2 from the germline V gene are MDHEN and SYDVKM. Between the trimmed V and J ends, which lost 6 bases and 4 bases, there was a span of 15 bases. CDR3 residues: CASRTTGRFYGYTF. Here the CDR3 DNA reads TGTGCCAGCAGGACTACAGGGCGGTTCTATGGCTACACCTTC.

This clone occurred a few times. The gene calls are TRBV19 and TRBJ1-5, with TRBD1 identical over 7 bases. The germline CDR1 and CDR2 sequences are LNHDA and SQIVND (reference sequence). Trimming at V came to 6 bases and at J to 3 bases, leaving 5 bases not matched to a gene. The CDR3 totals 14 residues. The CDR3 is CASSHRGDNQPQHF. The CDR3 DNA reads TGTGCCAGTAGCCACAGGGGAGACAATCAGCCCCAGCATTTT.

This chain links TRBV5-1 with TRBJ2-1; D might be TRBD2 (6 bases). The CDR3 is made up of 16 amino acids. V was clipped by 4 bases and J by 4 bases, with 18 bases between them. From germline, CDR1 is SGHRS and CDR2 YFSETQ. The CDR3 coding sequence is TGCGCCAGCAGCCCACACCTTAGCGGCGTTTACAATGAGCAGTTCTTC. Protein product: CASSPHLSGVYNEQFF.

The J gene is TRBJ2-1, the V gene TRBV19; TRBD2 agrees at 9 bases. Germline assignment: CDR1 LNHDA and CDR2 SQIVND (reference sequence). With V trimmed by 7 bases and J by 7 bases, 14 bases remained unmatched. The CDR3 covers 16 residues. The CDR3: CASTQIGGLAGNEQFF. The CDR3 DNA follows: TGTGCCAGTACCCAGATTGGGGGACTAGCAGGGAATGAGCAGTTCTTC.

The chain is built from TRBV2 and TRBJ2-1; TRBD2 is a possible D gene (6 bases). CDR1 is SNHLY, CDR2 FYNNEI, per germline. V was trimmed by 8 bases and J by 4 bases, leaving 12 bases between them. This CDR3 is built from 13 residues. The CDR3 loop reads CASDPGAYNEQFF. The CDR3 nucleotides read TGTGCCAGCGATCCGGGAGCTTACAATGAGCAGTTCTTC. The full variable domain, in which reference TRBV2 and TRBJ2-1 provide the parts outside the CDR3, is EPEVTQTPSHQVTQMGQEVILRCVPISNHLYFYWYRQILGQKVEFLVSFYNNEISEKSEIFDDQFSVERPDGSNFTLKIRSTKLEDSAMYFCASDPGAYNEQFFGPGTRLTVL.